These 25 T cell receptor beta chains originate from one sample sequenced in a study of human T cells and chemical hapten exposure. One entry per CDR3 protein results from TCRdb running MiXCR on the RACE reads. Seen here are 340,000 or so distinct CDR3 sequences, around 7% observed once, and the top ten hold approximately 8.9%. The time point: patch test 1, 2 weeks after DPC sensitization. The sample's treatment: therapeutic diphenylcyclopropenone sensitization with weekly scalp DPC. The input for sequencing was whole blood, taken in connection with sensitization to the hapten diphenylcyclopropenone (DPC). Source of these receptors: a woman aged 18-30 years with alopecia areata. Some clones in this sample may be carry-over from other donors' samples.

This clonotype was found a few times. The chain combines TRBV29-1 with TRBJ1-2; a weak D match, TRBD1 (5 bases). The CDR3 runs 14 residues. Trimming pared 6 bases from V and 7 bases from J, leaving 21 bases between. CDR1 SQVTM and CDR2 ANQGSEA come from the germline V gene. CDR3 amino acids: CSVERDGAFGGYTF. The DNA for the CDR3 is TGCAGCGTAGAAAGGGACGGAGCGTTTGGTGGCTACACCTTC.

A few counts support this clonotype. The genes are TRBV5-1 and TRBJ1-2; the D is unclear. This CDR3 spans 13 amino acids. V lost 4 bases and J lost 2, with 9 bases in between. Germline V gene sequence: CDR1 SGHRS, CDR2 YFSETQ. Here the CDR3 DNA reads TGCGCCAGCAGCATGGACGCAAACTATGGCTACACCTTC. Translation gives CASSMDANYGYTF.

This sequence joins TRBV9 and TRBJ1-5, with D perhaps matching TRBD1 (6 bases). V was shortened by 3 bases and J by 2 bases, with 12 bases between the two germline ends. The germline gives CDR1 SGDLS, CDR2 YYNGEE. The CDR3 sequence is 15 residues long. CDR3 in amino acids: CASSAGQKGNQPQHF. The CDR3 DNA sequence: TGTGCCAGCAGCGCCGGACAGAAGGGCAATCAGCCCCAGCATTTT.

This chain uses TRBV11-2 with TRBJ1-3; possibly TRBD1 for D (5 bases). Germline CDR1 is SGHAT and CDR2 is FQNNGV. Trimming stripped 8 bases from V and 2 bases from J, with 10 bases between. CDR3 size: 13 residues. In DNA form, the CDR3 reads TGTGCCAGCCTCACGGGACCTGGAAACACCATATATTTT. Its translation is CASLTGPGNTIYF.

This clonotype occurred many times. The V gene is TRBV12-3 or TRBV12-4, the J gene TRBJ2-1; 8 positions match TRBD2. Trimming cost V 4 bases and J 5 bases; bases outside gene matches: 10. The CDR3 runs to 16 residues. The CDR3 nucleotides are TGTGCCAGCAGTTGGTTTGCGCGGCGGGGGGACAATGAGCAGTTCTTC. It encodes CASSWFARRGDNEQFF.

This clonotype occurred many times. CDR3 in amino acids: CASKGGVTGELFF. The CDR3 coding sequence is TGTGCCAGCAAAGGGGGCGTAACCGGGGAGCTGTTTTTT. The rearrangement uses TRBV6-2 or TRBV6-3 and TRBJ2-2, with TRBD1 identical over 7 bases. The CDR3 is 13 amino acids. V shed 7 bases, J shed 5 bases, and the junction held 4 bases outside the gene matches. The germline V gene has CDR1 MNHEY and CDR2 SVGEGT.

This clonotype has a handful of counts. The chain carries TRBV4-2 and TRBJ1-1, with 7 bases that match TRBD1. V lost 5 bases to trimming and J lost 6 bases; unmatched junction nucleotides: 9. The germline V gene encodes CDR1 LGHNA and CDR2 YNFKEQ. The CDR3 sequence is 14 residues long. The CDR3, as DNA: TGTGCCAGCAGCTCTAGACGCCAGGGGGCTGAAGCTTTCTTT. This translates into CASSSRRQGAEAFF.

This clonotype was counted at least ten times. This sequence joins TRBV20-1 and TRBJ1-1, with unresolved D. The CDR3 covers 13 residues. From germline, CDR1 is DFQATT and CDR2 SNEGSKA (reference sequence). V shed 5 bases and J shed 4 bases, with 14 bases lying between them. CDR3 nucleotide sequence: TGCAGTGCTCCGGTCCAGCGGGGCACTGAAGCTTTCTTT. It specifies CSAPVQRGTEAFF.

This chain links TRBV5-5 with TRBJ2-3, with D unclear. Per the germline V gene, CDR1 is SGHKS and CDR2 is YYEKEE (reference sequence). The CDR3 extends over 17 amino acids. The germline V and J ends were trimmed by 2 bases and 3 bases, with 19 bases remaining between them. DNA for the CDR3: TGTGCCAGCAGCTTTATCACACCGGCCAGGACGACAGATACGCAGTATTTT. Protein sequence: CASSFITPARTTDTQYF.

This clonotype turned up a few times. The J gene is TRBJ1-3, the V gene TRBV10-3, with D unresolved. The CDR3 spans 16 residues. Germline assignment: CDR1 ENHRY and CDR2 SYGVKD. V was shortened by 6 bases and J by 1 base, with 16 bases between the two germline ends. CDR3 amino acids: CAIRESLGVSGNTIYF. CDR3 nucleotide sequence: TGTGCCATCAGGGAGAGTCTTGGAGTTTCTGGAAACACCATATATTTT.

The chain uses TRBV6-5 and TRBJ1-1; TRBD1 aligns across 7 bases. J gave up 6 bases and V 7 bases, and 11 bases lay outside the gene matches. Germline V lookup: CDR1 MNHEY, CDR2 SVGAGI. The CDR3 length is 14 residues. CDR3 sequence: CASTSDRRWAEAFF. The DNA for the CDR3 is TGTGCCAGCACTTCGGACAGGCGCTGGGCTGAAGCTTTCTTT.

V usage is TRBV4-1 and J usage is TRBJ1-6, with TRBD1 as a possible D gene (5 bases). Germline V gene sequence: CDR1 MGHRA, CDR2 YSYEKL. The CDR3 covers 19 residues. V lost 4 bases to trimming and J lost 0 bases, with 19 bases between them. CDR3 bases: TGCGCCAGCAGCCTTACGGCAGGGACTGTGAGCTCCTATAATTCACCCCTCCACTTT. Residues: CASSLTAGTVSSYNSPLHF.

This clonotype was detected only a few times. V gene TRBV10-3 combines with J gene TRBJ1-1; perhaps TRBD1 as D (6 bases). From germline, CDR1 is ENHRY and CDR2 SYGVKD. The V and J ends lost 5 bases and 1 base respectively, with 26 bases between them. The CDR3 extends over 19 amino acids. DNA for the CDR3: TGTGCCATCAGTCCGCCAATAGGGCAGACAGGTCATCCGAACACTGAAGCTTTCTTT. This sequence encodes CAISPPIGQTGHPNTEAFF.

This clonotype was counted at least ten times. The chain employs TRBV6-5 and TRBJ2-7; D remains unclear. Germline CDR1 and CDR2: MNHEY and SVGAGI. This CDR3 has 12 amino acids. Trimming cost V 7 bases and J 6 bases, with 13 bases left between them. Here the CDR3 DNA reads TGTGCCAGCAAATCCGAATCGGGCGAGCAGTACTTC. Encoded protein: CASKSESGEQYF.

This clonotype was detected only a few times. The chain couples TRBV6-1 to TRBJ1-5, with D unclear. Germline V lookup: CDR1 MNHNS, CDR2 SASEGT. This CDR3 spans 14 amino acids. V lost 1 base and J lost 0, with 4 bases in between. Here the CDR3 DNA reads TGTGCCAGCAGTGAAGTAGATAGCAATCAGCCCCAGCATTTT. It translates to CASSEVDSNQPQHF.

The rearrangement uses TRBV7-9 and TRBJ2-7, with 10 bases identical to TRBD2. CDR1 and CDR2 (germline): SEHNR, FQNEAQ (reference sequence). The CDR3 length is 16 residues. With 0 bases clipped from V and 2 bases from J, the junction kept 4 bases outside the gene matches. DNA of the CDR3: TGTGCCAGCAGCTTAGCCCTAGCGGGGGAAACCTACGAGCAGTACTTC. Its translation: CASSLALAGETYEQYF.

The CDR3 coding sequence is TGCGCCAGCAGTCGGGCCCTCCGAGATACGCAGTATTTT. This encodes CASSRALRDTQYF. The rearrangement uses TRBV4-1 and TRBJ2-3, with D uncertain. V was cut by 6 bases and J by 5 bases, with 12 bases left in between. The CDR3 extends over 13 amino acids. Per germline, CDR1 MGHRA and CDR2 YSYEKL.

This clonotype was found a few times. V and J are TRBV28 and TRBJ2-7; 9 nucleotides match TRBD2. The CDR3 is 13 amino acids. Germline CDR1 MDHEN, CDR2 SYDVKM. V shed 4 bases and J 4 bases; nucleotides not matched to a gene: 2. The CDR3, as DNA: TGTGCCAGCAGTTACCTAGCGGGGTACGAGCAGTACTTC. It translates to CASSYLAGYEQYF.

This clonotype was seen a few times. V gene TRBV7-9 combines with J gene TRBJ2-4; a weak D match, TRBD1 (6 bases). CDR3 size: 13 residues. Germline V CDR1 and CDR2: SEHNR, FQNEAQ (reference sequence). Between the trimmed V and J ends, which lost 5 bases and 6 bases, there was a span of 11 bases. CDR3 loop: CASSDLQGNIQYF. The CDR3 region has the DNA TGTGCCAGCAGCGATTTACAGGGAAACATTCAGTACTTC.

This clonotype was counted many times. The chain recombines TRBV20-1 with TRBJ2-7; TRBD1 agrees at 7 bases. CDR1 DFQATT and CDR2 SNEGSKA come from the germline V gene (reference sequence). V dropped 3 bases and J dropped 4; count of bases not matched to a gene: 3. The CDR3 is 12 residues long. The CDR3 loop is CSASRQGYEQYF. CDR3 bases: TGCAGTGCTAGTCGACAGGGTTACGAGCAGTACTTC.

The chain combines TRBV28 with TRBJ2-7; D not resolved. V was clipped by 5 bases and J by 3 bases, with 8 bases between them. Looked up from germline, CDR1 is MDHEN and CDR2 is SYDVKM. The CDR3 is 12 residues long. Written as DNA, the CDR3 is TGTGCCAGCAGTCTCGGTATCTACGAGCAGTACTTC. It is translated as CASSLGIYEQYF.

About this clonotype: Because the CDR3's place on the DNA is in doubt, the DNA is left out and the CDR3 is given as listed by TCRdb. The V gene is TRBV7-2, the J gene TRBJ2-2. Per the germline V gene, CDR1 is SGHTA and CDR2 is FQGNSA. The CDR3 numbers 15 amino acids, ends counted. The CDR3 sequence: CASSPVSKTPGSCFF.

The V and J genes are TRBV5-5 and TRBJ1-1, with D unclear. The V and J ends lost 0 bases and 3 bases respectively, with 6 bases between them. The CDR3 covers 13 residues. CDR1 and CDR2 from the germline V gene are SGHKS and YYEKEE (reference sequence). CDR3 coding DNA: TGTGCCAGCAGCTTGGGGGTTCACACTGAAGCTTTCTTT. It translates to CASSLGVHTEAFF. The full variable domain, rest sourced from reference TRBV5-5 and TRBJ1-1, is DAGVTQSPTHLIKTRGQQVTLRCSPISGHKSVSWYQQVLGQGPQFIFQYYEKEERGRGNFPDRFSARQFPNYSSELNVNALLLGDSALYLCASSLGVHTEAFFGQGTRLTVV.

The genes are TRBV20-1 and TRBJ1-1; D is unresolved. The germline V and J ends were trimmed by 4 bases and 6 bases, with 12 bases remaining between them. This CDR3 has 12 residues. The germline CDR1 and CDR2 sequences are DFQATT and SNEGSKA (reference sequence). The CDR3 DNA reads TGCAGTGCTAAGCAAGGGAGCGCTGAAGCTTTCTTT. This codes for CSAKQGSAEAFF.

This chain links TRBV12-5 with TRBJ2-7; 9 bases are shared with TRBD1. The length of the CDR3 is 12 residues. Germline V gene lookup returns CDR1 LGHNT and CDR2 FRNRAP. Germline trimming cut 2 bases from V and 9 bases from J; bases unmatched to any gene: 2. The CDR3 DNA reads as TGTGCTAGTGGTTTGTACAGGGGGCCGCAGTACTTC. Translated: CASGLYRGPQYF.